These 8 T cell receptor beta chains share one sample of origin, sequenced in a study of control samples from healthy donors and cancer patients. Clones were read by immunoSEQ multiplex PCR, and TCRdb kept only the in-frame ones, dropping some. The sample includes roughly 120,000 clones, around 96% seen only once; the top ten take 3.6%. The sample was blood. These receptors originate from a man aged 25-45 years in good health.

The chain uses TRBV2 and TRBJ2-7; D is possibly TRBD1 or TRBD2 (6 bases each). Trimming left V 2 bases short and J 3 bases short, with 14 bases between. Germline CDR1 SNHLY, CDR2 FYNNEI. The CDR3 covers 15 residues. DNA of the CDR3: TGTGCCAGCAGTGAAAAGGGGGGACAATTCTACGAGCAGTACTTC. It encodes CASSEKGGQFYEQYF.

The chain employs TRBV27 and TRBJ2-1; 14 bases line up with TRBD2. V shed 4 bases, J shed 9 bases, and the junction held 5 bases outside the gene matches. The CDR3 is 15 amino acids. CDR1 and CDR2 from the germline V gene are MNHEY and SMNVEV (reference sequence). The chain's CDR3 is CASSSGLAGGGEQFF. In nucleotides, the CDR3 is TGTGCCAGCAGTTCCGGACTAGCGGGGGGCGGTGAGCAGTTCTTC.

This chain connects TRBV5-4 to TRBJ1-2; D unclear. CDR1 SGHNT and CDR2 YYREEE come from the germline V gene (reference sequence). There are 11 residues in the CDR3. V lost 4 bases and J lost 6, with 7 bases in between. This CDR3 reads CASSLGHGYTF. CDR3 coding DNA: TGTGCCAGCAGCCTCGGACATGGCTACACCTTC. Drawing the rest from reference TRBV5-4 and TRBJ1-2, the complete variable domain is ETGVTQSPTHLIKTRGQQVTLRCSSQSGHNTVSWYQQALGQGPQFIFQYYREEENGRGNFPPRFSGLQFPNYSSELNVNALELDDSALYLCASSLGHGYTFGSGTRLTVV.

The chain is built from TRBV5-1 and TRBJ2-2; 7 positions agree with TRBD1. CDR1 is SGHRS, CDR2 YFSETQ, per germline. V lost 2 bases and J lost 7; bases outside the gene matches: 20. CDR3 length: 19 residues. Here the CDR3 reads CASSFRWVGTAGLGGELFF. The CDR3 bases are TGCGCCAGCAGCTTCCGGTGGGTCGGGACAGCCGGGCTGGGCGGGGAGCTGTTTTTT.

This rearrangement joins TRBV7-9 to TRBJ2-1, with TRBD2 matching 9 bases. Germline CDR1 reads SEHNR; CDR2 reads FQNEAQ (reference sequence). Trimming removed 5 bases from V and 0 bases from J; junction bases left unmatched: 8. The CDR3 spans 17 residues. CDR3 residues: CASSQLAGLSSYNEQFF. The CDR3 DNA reads TGTGCCAGCAGCCAACTAGCGGGCCTAAGCTCCTACAATGAGCAGTTCTTC.

Details on this clone: The junction shows a germline mismatch at one end, possibly a read error. The chain combines TRBV6-1 with TRBJ2-4; no definite D call. The germline CDR1 and CDR2 sequences are MNHNS and SASEGT. CDR3 length: 12 residues. In DNA form, the CDR3 reads TGTGCCAGCAGTGAATTATTGGGCAGGAGTCACTTC. Protein: CASSELLGRSHF.

The chain links TRBV29-1 to TRBJ1-5; 9 nucleotides line up with TRBD1. Germline trimming cut 6 bases from V and 6 bases from J; bases unmatched to any gene: 9. This CDR3 region has 14 residues. CDR1 is SQVTM, CDR2 ANQGSEA, per germline. CDR3 amino acids: CSVATGQGAQPQHF. The CDR3 DNA reads as TGCAGCGTGGCGACGGGACAGGGTGCTCAGCCCCAGCATTTT.

This chain joins TRBV3-1 (or the pseudogene TRBV3-2) and TRBJ2-1, with D hard to call. The germline gives CDR1 LGHDT, CDR2 YNNKEL (reference sequence). This CDR3 has 14 residues. V lost 4 bases and J lost 0, with 7 bases in between. CDR3 nucleotide sequence: TGTGCCAGCAGCCGTTGGTACTCCTACAATGAGCAGTTCTTC. Translated: CASSRWYSYNEQFF.